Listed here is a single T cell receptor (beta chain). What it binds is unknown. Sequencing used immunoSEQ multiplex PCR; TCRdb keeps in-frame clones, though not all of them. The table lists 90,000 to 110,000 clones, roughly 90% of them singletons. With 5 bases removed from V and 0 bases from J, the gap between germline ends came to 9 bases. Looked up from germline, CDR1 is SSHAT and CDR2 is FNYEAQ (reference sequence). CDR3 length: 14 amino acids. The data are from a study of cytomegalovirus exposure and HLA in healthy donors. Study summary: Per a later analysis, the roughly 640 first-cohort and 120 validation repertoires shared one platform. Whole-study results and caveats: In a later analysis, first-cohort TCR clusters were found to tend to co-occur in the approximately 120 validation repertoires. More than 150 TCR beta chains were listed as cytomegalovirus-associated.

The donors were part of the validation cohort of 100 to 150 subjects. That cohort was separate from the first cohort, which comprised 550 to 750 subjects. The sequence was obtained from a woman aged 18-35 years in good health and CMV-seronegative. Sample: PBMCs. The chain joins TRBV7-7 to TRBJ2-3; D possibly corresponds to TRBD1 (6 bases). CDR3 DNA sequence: TGTGCCAGCAGCCAAGACAGGAGCACAGATACGCAGTATTTT. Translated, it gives CASSQDRSTDTQYF.